This T cell receptor beta chain is from a study of T-cell reconstitution after alpha-beta-depleted transplantation in children. There are a few counts of this clonotype. Construction of the TCRbeta library involved unique molecular identifiers. Via MiXCR, TCRdb re-called the PCR reads, giving one row per CDR3 protein. This sample has roughly 610,000 distinct CDR3 sequences, with under 12% found just once. Germline-derived CDR1 and CDR2 are SGDLS and YYNGEE. With 4 bases removed from V and 14 bases from J, the gap between germline ends came to 16 bases. There are 13 residues in the CDR3. The sequencing used PBMCs from the stem cell graft donor, collected from the stem cell graft. This TCR derives from a human donor who donated a stem cell graft to a child with acute myeloid leukemia. The chain combines TRBV9 with TRBJ1-6; tentatively, D is TRBD1 (6 bases). CDR3 sequence reads: CASSPLRGGTLHF. The CDR3 DNA is TGTGCCAGCAGCCCTCTGAGAGGGGGAACCCTCCACTTT.